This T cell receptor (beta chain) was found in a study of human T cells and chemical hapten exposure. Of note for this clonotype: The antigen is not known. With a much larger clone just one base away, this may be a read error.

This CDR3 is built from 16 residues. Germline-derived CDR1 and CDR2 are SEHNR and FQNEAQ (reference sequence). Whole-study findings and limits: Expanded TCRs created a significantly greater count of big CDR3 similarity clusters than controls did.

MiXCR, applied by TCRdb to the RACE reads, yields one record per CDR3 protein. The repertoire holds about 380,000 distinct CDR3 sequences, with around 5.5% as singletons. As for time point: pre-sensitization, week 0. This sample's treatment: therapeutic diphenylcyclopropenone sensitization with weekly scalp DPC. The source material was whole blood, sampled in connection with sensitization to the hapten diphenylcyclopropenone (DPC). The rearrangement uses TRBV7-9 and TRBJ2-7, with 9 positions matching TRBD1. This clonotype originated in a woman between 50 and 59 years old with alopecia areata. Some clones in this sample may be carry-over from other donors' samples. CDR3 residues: CSSSLEDRGIPYEQYF. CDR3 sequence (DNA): TGTTCCAGCAGCTTAGAGGACAGGGGCATCCCCTACGAGCAGTACTTC.